Shown below are 10 T cell receptor beta chains from a single sample sequenced in a study of shared clonotypes between healthy human individuals. It was CD45RO-negative cells, positively selected for CCR7, that made up naive CD8 cells, with terminally differentiated effector memory CD45RA+ cells excluded. Some clones are missing from TCRdb's copy, which holds only in-frame ones; the method was immunoSEQ multiplex PCR. The sample records around 2,000,000 clones, approximately 94% being singletons. Sequenced sample: naive CD8+ T cells sorted from blood. The receptor set was obtained from a man aged 18 to 30 in good health.

The rearrangement links TRBV29-1 to TRBJ2-7, with D perhaps TRBD1 or TRBD2 (5 bases each). The V gene's germline CDR1 is SQVTM and CDR2 ANQGSEA. Trimming took 6 bases from V and 3 from J, leaving 18 bases between them. CDR3 length equals 14 residues. The CDR3 DNA follows: TGCAGCGTGTCGGACCCTGGGGGATACTACGAGCAGTACTTC. Translating it yields CSVSDPGGYYEQYF.

The V and J genes are TRBV7-9 and TRBJ2-7; D tentatively fits TRBD1 or TRBD2 (5 bases each). The V end was cut by 4 bases, the J end by 6 bases, with 13 bases between. Germline-derived CDR1 and CDR2 are SEHNR and FQNEAQ (reference sequence). The CDR3 totals 13 residues. Written as DNA, the CDR3 is TGTGCCAGCAGCTGGGACGGTGGGCGCGAGCAGTACTTC. This gives the protein CASSWDGGREQYF.

The rearrangement uses TRBV25-1 and TRBJ2-7; D remains unclear. The CDR3 spans 14 residues. The germline V gene has CDR1 MGHDK and CDR2 SYGVNS. The V gene lost 1 base and the J gene lost 5 bases, with 12 bases spanning the gap. The CDR3 DNA sequence: TGTGCCAGCAGTGAATGGGGTGGTTTTCACGAGCAGTACTTC. Translating it yields CASSEWGGFHEQYF.

The rearrangement links TRBV29-1 to TRBJ1-3; D unresolved. Between the trimmed V and J ends, which lost 0 bases and 4 bases, there was a span of 10 bases. CDR1 is SQVTM and CDR2 is ANQGSEA in the germline V gene. The CDR3 contains 14 residues. CDR3 amino acids: CSVEEQSWGNTIYF. In DNA form, the CDR3 reads TGCAGCGTTGAAGAGCAGTCCTGGGGAAACACCATATATTTT.

This clone was seen only once. CDR3 bases: TGTGCCAGCAGCGCTCTCCCCGGGGACGATGAGAGCGGGGAGCTGTTTTTT. This encodes CASSALPGDDESGELFF. The chain combines TRBV27 with TRBJ2-2; D might be TRBD1 or TRBD2, each matching 5 bases. Between the trimmed V and J ends, which lost 6 bases and 7 bases, there was a span of 24 bases. Germline V gene sequence: CDR1 MNHEY, CDR2 SMNVEV (reference sequence). This CDR3 has 17 residues.

V and J are TRBV7-9 and TRBJ2-2; 9 nucleotides line up with TRBD1. Per germline, CDR1 SEHNR and CDR2 FQNEAQ (reference sequence). Trimming cost V 5 bases and J 4 bases; bases outside gene matches: 8. CDR3 length: 16 residues. The CDR3 spells CASSRLQGASTGELFF. Written as DNA, the CDR3 is TGTGCCAGCAGCCGCCTACAGGGGGCGAGCACCGGGGAGCTGTTTTTT. Looking up the rest from reference TRBV7-9 and TRBJ2-2 gives the full variable domain: DTGVSQNPRHKITKRGQNVTFRCDPISEHNRLYWYRQTLGQGPEFLTYFQNEAQLEKSRLLSDRFSAERPKGSFSTLEIQRTEQGDSAMYLCASSRLQGASTGELFFGEGSRLTVL.

The chain employs TRBV7-6 and TRBJ2-7; TRBD2 aligns across 7 bases. Trimming at V came to 5 bases and at J to 0 bases, leaving 13 bases not matched to a gene. The CDR3 sequence is 17 residues long. Germline V CDR1 and CDR2: SGHVS, FNYEAQ. The CDR3, as DNA: TGTGCCAGCAGCCTAGATGGACGGGAGGTTCTCTCCTACGAGCAGTACTTC. Translated: CASSLDGREVLSYEQYF.

This chain's CDR3 is CASSNLYEQYF. The CDR3 DNA is TGTGCCAGCAGCAATCTCTACGAGCAGTACTTC. The genes are TRBV5-6 and TRBJ2-7; D remains unclear. V lost 4 bases and J lost 3, with 5 bases in between. In germline, CDR1 is SGHDT, CDR2 YYEEEE. This CDR3 is built from 11 residues.

The chain is built from TRBV30 and TRBJ2-1; 9 bases align to TRBD2. The CDR3 runs to 15 residues. V trimming: 1 base; J trimming: 6 bases; junction bases outside the gene matches: 7. The germline V gene has CDR1 GTSNPN and CDR2 SVGIG (reference sequence). The CDR3 DNA sequence: TGTGCCTGGAGTGATAGCGGGAGAGAAACCAATGAGCAGTTCTTC. Translation: CAWSDSGRETNEQFF.

This rearrangement joins TRBV29-1 to TRBJ1-3, with unresolved D. The length of the CDR3 is 17 residues. The germline V gene has CDR1 SQVTM and CDR2 ANQGSEA. Trimming cost V 3 bases and J 0 bases, with 18 bases left between them. The CDR3 loop is CSVELDWTDGSGNTIYF. The CDR3 region has the DNA TGCAGCGTTGAGTTGGACTGGACCGATGGCTCTGGAAACACCATATATTTT.